One TCR beta chain is described in this entry. Participants were placed into cohorts based on the clinical history they reported. The sample comes from a study of blood T cell repertoires in COVID-19. Study-wide context: Specimens from acute and convalescent COVID-19 originated in the United States, Italy and Spain. PBMCs, B-cell-depleted T cells, or T cells provided the cDNA or gDNA that made up the material.

Authors' analysis steps: Amplification of reference gene primers provided the estimated nucleated cell counts. Libraries were prepared by immunoSEQ multiplex PCR; TCRdb keeps only in-frame clonotypes and omits some of them. The V and J calls and clone size were taken over from that table, and D and trimming were inferred from the DNA. The data contain 180,000 or so clones, 89% of them singletons. The ends lost 2 bases at V and 7 bases at J; junction bases unmatched: 6. This CDR3 contains 16 residues. CDR1 LGHDT and CDR2 YNNKEL come from the germline V gene (reference sequence). Sequencing was done on a sample of PBMCs or T cells enriched from blood (not recorded which). The clonotype originates from a woman in her forties with acute COVID-19. The chain employs TRBV3-1 (or the pseudogene TRBV3-2) and TRBJ1-4, with 11 bases aligning to TRBD1. CDR3 sequence: CASSQKPGTGGEKLFF. The CDR3 bases are TGTGCCAGCAGCCAAAAGCCCGGGACAGGGGGTGAAAAACTGTTTTTT.